The 21 T cell receptor beta chains below all came from one sample that was sequenced in a study of T cell repertoires in cytomegalovirus infection. TCRdb ran MiXCR on the reads and lists one entry per CDR3 protein. The sample records over 300,000 distinct CDR3 sequences, approximately 9.5% being singletons. The sequenced material came from PBMCs. The receptors come from a human donor in good health (CMV status not recorded). Some clones in this sample may be carry-over from other donors' samples.

This clonotype was detected many times. CDR3 in amino acids: CSVGPLGLAGGMIGEQFF. The DNA of the CDR3 is TGCAGCGTTGGCCCGTTGGGACTAGCGGGAGGTATGATAGGTGAGCAGTTCTTC. The J gene is TRBJ2-1, the V gene TRBV29-1; 15 bases fit TRBD2. V was clipped by 4 bases and J by 9 bases; unmatched bases: 16. From germline, CDR1 is SQVTM and CDR2 ANQGSEA. CDR3 length: 18 residues.

This clonotype was detected only a few times. V gene TRBV2 combines with J gene TRBJ2-1; TRBD2 matches at 11 bases. The V gene's germline CDR1 is SNHLY and CDR2 FYNNEI. Losses at the gene ends were 4 bases for V and 4 bases for J; bases not matched to a gene: 9. The CDR3 loop spans 17 amino acids. CDR3 sequence reads: CASSVRGTSGPYNEQFF. The CDR3 DNA reads TGTGCCAGCAGTGTAAGGGGGACTAGCGGTCCTTACAATGAGCAGTTCTTC.

This chain links TRBV7-9 with TRBJ2-3; TRBD1 matches 7 bases. CDR1 is SEHNR, CDR2 FQNEAQ, per germline (reference sequence). V gave up 0 bases and J gave up 5 bases; unmatched junction bases: 11. The CDR3 extends over 17 amino acids. CDR3 nucleotide sequence: TGTGCCAGCAGCTTAGCCCTTCGACAGGGCCTAGAAGATACGCAGTATTTT. Its translation: CASSLALRQGLEDTQYF.

This clonotype was counted at least ten times. The chain couples TRBV7-2 to TRBJ2-7; no clear D. CDR3 size: 13 residues. Per the germline V gene, CDR1 is SGHTA and CDR2 is FQGNSA. V was trimmed by 5 bases and J by 2 bases, leaving 10 bases between them. The CDR3 DNA sequence: TGTGCCAGCAGCATATCAGGTACCTACGAGCAGTACTTC. This gives the protein CASSISGTYEQYF. The full variable domain, its missing parts supplied by reference TRBV7-2 and TRBJ2-7, is GAGVSQSPSNKVTEKGKDVELRCDPISGHTALYWYRQSLGQGLEFLIYFQGNSAPDKSGLPSDRFSAERTGGSVSTLTIQRTQQEDSAVYLCASSISGTYEQYFGPGTRLTVT.

Points on this clonotype: One end of the junction varies from germline; a read error may be responsible. The V gene is TRBV4-2, the J gene TRBJ2-2, with 7 bases identical to TRBD1. Germline CDR1 is LGHNA and CDR2 is YNFKEQ. The CDR3 sequence is 17 residues long. CDR3 loop: CASSQDPRTGLSGELVF. DNA for the CDR3: TGTGCCAGCAGCCAAGATCCTAGGACAGGCCTGTCCGGGGAGCTGGTTTTT.

This clonotype turned up a few times. The genes are TRBV5-5 and TRBJ2-2; D is possibly TRBD1 (6 bases). V was clipped by 4 bases and J by 0 bases, with 10 bases between them. The CDR3 extends over 15 amino acids. CDR1 and CDR2 (germline): SGHKS, YYEKEE (reference sequence). The CDR3 region has the DNA TGTGCCAGCAGCAGACAGGTTGCGAACACCGGGGAGCTGTTTTTT. This gives the protein CASSRQVANTGELFF.

Only a few counts were recorded for this clonotype. The genes are TRBV28 and TRBJ2-7; the D gene is possibly TRBD1 (6 bases). Germline CDR1 MDHEN, CDR2 SYDVKM. The CDR3 extends over 15 amino acids. The V end lost 0 bases, the J end lost 3 bases, and 12 bases lay between the germline ends. The CDR3 loop is CASSLWLGHSYEQYF. The CDR3 DNA reads as TGTGCCAGCAGTTTATGGTTGGGACACAGCTACGAGCAGTACTTC.

The sample holds many counts of this clonotype. Written as DNA, the CDR3 is TGTGCCAGCCCTTCGGACCGATCTTTCTATGGCTACACCTTC. Translation: CASPSDRSFYGYTF. The chain employs TRBV7-9 and TRBJ1-2; no clear D gene. Germline assignment: CDR1 SEHNR and CDR2 FQNEAQ (reference sequence). V lost 8 bases and J 4 bases, leaving 17 bases between the germline ends. This CDR3 comprises 14 residues.

Only a few counts were recorded for this clonotype. The J gene is TRBJ1-2, the V gene TRBV2; TRBD1 matches 9 bases. The germline CDR1 and CDR2 sequences are SNHLY and FYNNEI. The CDR3 has 14 residues. The J segment lost 4 bases and the V segment lost 5 bases, leaving 5 bases of the junction unmatched. The CDR3 region is CASSRKQGAYGYTF. The CDR3, as DNA: TGTGCCAGCAGTCGTAAACAGGGGGCCTATGGCTACACCTTC.

This clonotype was recorded at least ten times. This chain joins TRBV11-2 and TRBJ1-4; D not certain. The CDR3 spans 14 residues. Per the germline V gene, CDR1 is SGHAT and CDR2 is FQNNGV. Trimming took 5 bases from V and 2 from J, leaving 9 bases between them. The CDR3 protein is CASSRTGTNEKLFF. CDR3 in DNA: TGTGCCAGCAGCCGGACGGGGACTAATGAAAAACTGTTTTTT.

There are many counts of this clonotype. The gene calls are TRBV7-2 and TRBJ2-1, with D perhaps TRBD1 or TRBD2 (5 bases each). V lost 4 bases and J 12 bases, leaving 10 bases between the germline ends. The CDR3 has 11 amino acids. CDR1 is SGHTA and CDR2 is FQGNSA in the germline V gene. CDR3 DNA sequence: TGTGCCAGCAGCTCGGGACCGATGCAGTTCTTC. Translated, it gives CASSSGPMQFF.

This clonotype was seen ten or more times. The chain has TRBV6-2 or TRBV6-3 and TRBJ2-7; 7 bases match TRBD2. J lost 4 bases, V lost 3 bases, and 9 bases had no gene match. This CDR3 contains 15 residues. Germline lookup yields CDR1 MNHEY and CDR2 SVGEGT. CDR3 sequence reads: CASSYPSRDYYEQYF. Here the CDR3 DNA reads TGTGCCAGCAGTTATCCAAGCCGGGACTATTACGAGCAGTACTTC.

This clonotype was counted many times. The rearrangement links TRBV7-2 to TRBJ1-5; D is unresolved. Germline V gene data show CDR1 as SGHTA and CDR2 as FQGNSA. This CDR3 comprises 14 residues. V was cut by 1 base and J by 2 bases, with 6 bases left in between. The CDR3 loop is CASSLGLGNQPQHF. The CDR3 DNA reads TGTGCCAGCAGCTTAGGACTTGGCAATCAGCCCCAGCATTTT.

The chain recombines TRBV12-3 or TRBV12-4 with TRBJ1-3, with D unresolved. The V end was cut by 10 bases, the J end by 0 bases, with 10 bases between. The CDR3 totals 13 residues. The CDR3 region is CATGRYSGNTIYF. CDR3 coding DNA: TGTGCCACCGGACGGTACTCTGGAAACACCATATATTTT.

This clonotype has a handful of counts. This chain joins TRBV19 and TRBJ2-7, with D perhaps matching TRBD2 (7 bases). The CDR3 has 13 residues. The germline CDR1 and CDR2 sequences are LNHDA and SQIVND (reference sequence). V dropped 5 bases and J dropped 4 bases, with 12 bases sitting between them. The CDR3 reads CASSQSGTYEQYF. The CDR3 DNA sequence: TGTGCCAGTAGTCAGAGCGGGACATACGAGCAGTACTTC.

V is TRBV27 and J is TRBJ2-3; no clear D. This CDR3 comprises 13 residues. V was trimmed by 0 bases and J by 7 bases, leaving 8 bases between them. Germline CDR1 reads MNHEY; CDR2 reads SMNVEV (reference sequence). The CDR3 coding sequence is TGTGCCAGCAGTTTATCTCAGCGAAATACGCAGTATTTT. Translating it yields CASSLSQRNTQYF.

This clonotype occurred a few times. V usage is TRBV7-8 and J usage is TRBJ2-4; D is undetermined. The V end was cut by 4 bases, the J end by 2 bases, with 15 bases between. This CDR3 comprises 16 residues. Germline lookup yields CDR1 SGHVS and CDR2 FQNEAQ. The chain's CDR3 is CASSSDPVRTKNIQYF. The CDR3 bases are TGTGCCAGCAGCTCGGATCCTGTCAGAACCAAAAACATTCAGTACTTC. Combining the CDR3 with reference TRBV7-8 and TRBJ2-4 gives the whole variable domain GAGVSQSPRYKVAKRGQDVALRCDPISGHVSLFWYQQALGQGPEFLTYFQNEAQLDKSGLPSDRFFAERPEGSVSTLKIQRTQQEDSAVYLCASSSDPVRTKNIQYFGAGTRLSVL.

The V and J genes are TRBV12-3 or TRBV12-4 and TRBJ2-4, with D possibly matching TRBD1 (5 bases). V dropped 6 bases and J dropped 7 bases, with 13 bases sitting between them. The CDR3 runs 13 residues. This CDR3 reads CASSPRDLNIQYF. DNA of the CDR3: TGTGCCAGCAGCCCCAGGGATTTGAACATTCAGTACTTC.

This clonotype occurred many times. The V and J genes are TRBV7-9 and TRBJ1-2; 7 nucleotides line up with TRBD1. The CDR3 totals 14 residues. Germline CDR1 SEHNR, CDR2 FQNEAQ (reference sequence). V lost 5 bases, J lost 2 bases, and 5 bases stayed unmatched. The CDR3 is CASSPGGENYGYTF. The CDR3 DNA reads TGTGCCAGCAGCCCAGGGGGGGAGAACTATGGCTACACCTTC. The full variable domain, in which reference TRBV7-9 and TRBJ1-2 provide the parts outside the CDR3, is DTGVSQNPRHKITKRGQNVTFRCDPISEHNRLYWYRQTLGQGPEFLTYFQNEAQLEKSRLLSDRFSAERPKGSFSTLEIQRTEQGDSAMYLCASSPGGENYGYTFGSGTRLTVV.

The sample holds many counts of this clonotype. This chain links TRBV7-2 with TRBJ2-2; 7 bases map to TRBD2. Germline CDR1 is SGHTA and CDR2 is FQGNSA. V dropped 4 bases and J dropped 4; count of bases not matched to a gene: 9. The CDR3 extends over 16 amino acids. The CDR3 sequence: CASSSRNSGTTGELFF. The CDR3 bases are TGTGCCAGCAGCTCCCGAAACAGCGGGACCACCGGGGAGCTGTTTTTT.

The genes are TRBV20-1 and TRBJ1-4; D gene uncertain. CDR3 length equals 14 residues. The germline gives CDR1 DFQATT, CDR2 SNEGSKA (reference sequence). The germline V and J ends were trimmed by 2 bases and 8 bases, with 15 bases remaining between them. CDR3 sequence reads: CSARRVDSVEKLFF. DNA of the CDR3: TGCAGTGCTAGACGGGTCGATTCGGTCGAAAAACTGTTTTTT.